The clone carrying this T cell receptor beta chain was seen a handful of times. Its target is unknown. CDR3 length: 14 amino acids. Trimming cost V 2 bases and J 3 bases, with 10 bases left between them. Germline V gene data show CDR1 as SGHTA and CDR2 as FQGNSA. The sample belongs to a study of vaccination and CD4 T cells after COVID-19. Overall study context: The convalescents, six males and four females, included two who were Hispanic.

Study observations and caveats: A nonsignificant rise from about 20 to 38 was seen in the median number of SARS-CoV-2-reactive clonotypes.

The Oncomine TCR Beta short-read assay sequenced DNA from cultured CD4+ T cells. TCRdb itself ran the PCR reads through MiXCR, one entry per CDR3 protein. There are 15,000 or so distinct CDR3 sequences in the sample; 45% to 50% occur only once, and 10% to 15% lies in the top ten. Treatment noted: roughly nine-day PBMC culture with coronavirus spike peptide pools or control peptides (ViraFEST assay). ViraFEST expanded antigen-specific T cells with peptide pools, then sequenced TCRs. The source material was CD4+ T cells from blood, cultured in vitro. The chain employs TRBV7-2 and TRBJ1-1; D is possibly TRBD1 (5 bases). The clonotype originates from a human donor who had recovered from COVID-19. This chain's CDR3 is CASSLLQVDTEAFF. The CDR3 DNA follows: TGTGCCAGCAGCTTACTACAGGTCGACACTGAAGCTTTCTTT.